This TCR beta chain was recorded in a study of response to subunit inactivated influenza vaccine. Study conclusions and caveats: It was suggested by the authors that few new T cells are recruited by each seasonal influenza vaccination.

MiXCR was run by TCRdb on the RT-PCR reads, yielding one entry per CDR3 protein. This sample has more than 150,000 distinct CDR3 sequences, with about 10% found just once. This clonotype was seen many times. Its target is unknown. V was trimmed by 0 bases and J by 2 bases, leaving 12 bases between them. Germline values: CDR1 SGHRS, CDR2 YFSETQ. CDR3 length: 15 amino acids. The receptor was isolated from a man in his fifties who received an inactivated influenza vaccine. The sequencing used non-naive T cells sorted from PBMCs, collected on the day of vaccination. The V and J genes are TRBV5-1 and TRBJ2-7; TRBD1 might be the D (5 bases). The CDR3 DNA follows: TGCGCCAGCAGCTTGGACAGGCCCTTTACCTACGAGCAGTACTTC. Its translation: CASSLDRPFTYEQYF.